This T cell receptor (beta chain) was captured by sequencing in a study of human T cells and chemical hapten exposure. Study as a whole: Patients' scalps got diphenylcyclopropenone weekly throughout the approximately 25-week study.

TCRdb analysed the RACE reads with MiXCR anew, one entry per CDR3 protein. This table holds 30,000 to 40,000 distinct CDR3 sequences, 10% to 15% found once. Sample time point: patch test 3, about 24 weeks after DPC sensitization. Sample treatment: therapeutic diphenylcyclopropenone sensitization with weekly scalp DPC. Unfractionated whole blood was the source from which total RNA was extracted. CDR1 is MDHEN and CDR2 is SYDVKM in the germline V gene. The junction had 6 bases not matched to a gene; V was cut back by 3 bases and J by 4 bases. The CDR3 loop spans 15 amino acids. Sequencing used whole blood, obtained in connection with sensitization to the hapten diphenylcyclopropenone (DPC). The clonotype originates from a woman in her thirties or forties with alopecia areata. Some clones in this sample may be carry-over from other donors' samples. The chain has TRBV28 and TRBJ2-1, with 7 positions matching TRBD2. The CDR3, as DNA: TGTGCCAGCAGTTTCAGGCAGGGAGGGTACAATGAGCAGTTCTTC. This gives the protein CASSFRQGGYNEQFF.